A selection of T cell receptor beta chains follows, all from one sample in a study of regulatory T cells in long-lasting Graves disease. Via MiXCR, TCRdb re-called the multiplex PCR reads, giving one row per CDR3 protein. Among approximately 400,000 distinct CDR3 sequences listed, 12% were seen once. This same sample was also part of a study on T cells in Graves' hyperthyroidism and ophthalmopathy.

The sequencing here drew on peripheral blood mononuclear cells (PBMCs), taken at new diagnosis, from a patient treated with antithyroid drugs. These receptors were collected from a young woman with Graves disease. Each CDR3 is given with its conserved first and last residue.

J gene	V gene	CDR3 protein
TRBJ2-1	TRBV2	CASSSLAGVGEQFF
TRBJ1-5	TRBV27	CASSDKEDQPQHF
TRBJ1-4	TRBV10-2	CASSGVGGKLFF
TRBJ2-4	TRBV7-2	CASSLTKNIQYF
TRBJ1-2	TRBV11-2	CASSLDPRGMDYGYTF
TRBJ1-2	TRBV29-1	CSVARDTYGYTF
TRBJ2-4	TRBV3-1	CASSDDRAKNIQYF
TRBJ2-1	TRBV7-2	CASSSVRRGWGNNEQFF
TRBJ2-3	TRBV27	CASSLGGQGGDTQYF
-	TRBV4-3	CASSQEPAGGRGNEQYF
TRBJ2-5	TRBV12-3/TRBV12-4	CASSLGRGVKRETQYF
TRBJ1-2	TRBV5-6	CASSMGHPVYTF
TRBJ2-3	TRBV19	CASSRGLTDTQYF
TRBJ2-7	TRBV10-1	CASSEGGLAYEQYF
TRBJ2-2	TRBV15	CATSRDKGKSGELFF
TRBJ2-5	TRBV28	CASIGGVGETQYF
TRBJ1-1	TRBV4-1	CASSQVGVPEAFF
TRBJ1-1	TRBV29-1	CSLFRVTEAFF
TRBJ1-2	TRBV18	CASSPRGQGVRGYTF
TRBJ1-2	TRBV27	CASSLSQAGGILDGYTF
TRBJ2-1	TRBV4-1	CASSHPVGGLSSYNEQFF
TRBJ2-3	TRBV7-2	CASSRSGATDTQYF
TRBJ1-3	TRBV7-6	CASRPGTGPLHSGNTIYF
TRBJ2-1	TRBV11-2	CASSFGIVNEQFF
TRBJ2-1	TRBV5-1	CASSLWDTYNEQFF
TRBJ2-3	TRBV9	CASSVDLEGTQYF
TRBJ1-2	TRBV5-1	CASSLRAPGGYTF
TRBJ1-2	TRBV6-2/TRBV6-3	CASSEVGYYGYTF
TRBJ2-6	TRBV5-6	CASSLDRGRSSGANVLTF
TRBJ2-2	TRBV5-5	CASTLLGAGGELFF
TRBJ2-7	TRBV20-1	CSAEPGRRGWRNEQYF
TRBJ2-2	TRBV24-1	CATRTPEGTGELFF
TRBJ2-7	TRBV28	CASSQRESYEQYF
TRBJ2-1	TRBV11-1	CASSREARVSYNEQFF
TRBJ2-7	TRBV16	CASSQWGMRGNF
TRBJ2-3	TRBV11-2	CASSLGGIQSSTDTQYF
TRBJ2-5	TRBV6-5	CASSYAGAPPSGTQYF
TRBJ2-2	TRBV5-6	CASGSGVNTGELFF
TRBJ2-2	TRBV28	CASSAGKLGTGELFF
TRBJ2-5	TRBV14	CASSQAARGKETQYF
TRBJ1-2	TRBV5-1	CASSRLDTEYNYGYTF
TRBJ2-3	TRBV4-3	CASAQGTSRTDTQYF
TRBJ2-3	TRBV9	CASSPTGGGRRNSTDTQYF
TRBJ2-1	TRBV28	CASSEGVGLAIYNEQFF
TRBJ2-3	TRBV7-6	CASSRLAGGSTDTQYF
TRBJ2-3	TRBV20-1	CSGGEHTQYF
TRBJ1-1	TRBV9	CASSSTGSAMNTEAFF
TRBJ1-1	TRBV3-1	CASSQVGLTTTEAFF
TRBJ1-1	TRBV14	CASSQDRRDRATEAFF
TRBJ2-7	TRBV28	CASSLLRDEQYF
TRBJ2-2	TRBV28	CASSEPVGADTGELFF
TRBJ1-2	TRBV7-9	CASSTPTPPGGGYTF
TRBJ2-3	TRBV7-2	CAGSQAPREGTDTQYF